Below, one T cell receptor (beta chain) is given with its context. The data were obtained in a study of T cell repertoires in cytomegalovirus infection. Background on the study: CMV infection together with matching HLA type was indicated by public TCR beta signatures.

TCRdb re-called the reads through MiXCR, storing one row per CDR3 protein. The profile shows 160,000 or so distinct CDR3 sequences, roughly 15% of them singletons. The V end was cut by 0 bases, the J end by 4 bases, with 10 bases between. The CDR3 has 14 residues. Germline lookup yields CDR1 LGHNA and CDR2 YSLEER. The material sequenced was CD8+ T cells from PBMCs. The V call is TRBV4-3, the J call TRBJ2-7; tentative D call: TRBD2 (5 bases). This receptor was identified in a human donor in good health (CMV status not recorded). Some clones in this sample may be carry-over from other donors' samples. CDR3 loop: CASSQDRGGYEQYF. DNA of the CDR3: TGCGCCAGCAGCCAAGATCGAGGCGGGTACGAGCAGTACTTC.